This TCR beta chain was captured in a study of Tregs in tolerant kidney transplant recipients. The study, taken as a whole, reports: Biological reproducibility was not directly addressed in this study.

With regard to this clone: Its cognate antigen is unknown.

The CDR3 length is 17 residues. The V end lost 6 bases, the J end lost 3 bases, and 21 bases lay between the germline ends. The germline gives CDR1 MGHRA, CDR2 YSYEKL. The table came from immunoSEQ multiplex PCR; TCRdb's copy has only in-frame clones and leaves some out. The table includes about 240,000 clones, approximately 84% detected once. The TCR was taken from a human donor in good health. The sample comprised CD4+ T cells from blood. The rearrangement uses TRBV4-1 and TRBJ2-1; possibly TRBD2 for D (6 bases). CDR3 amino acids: CASRPRVDLAYYNEQFF. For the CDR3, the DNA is TGCGCCAGCAGGCCGAGAGTCGACCTAGCGTACTACAATGAGCAGTTCTTC.